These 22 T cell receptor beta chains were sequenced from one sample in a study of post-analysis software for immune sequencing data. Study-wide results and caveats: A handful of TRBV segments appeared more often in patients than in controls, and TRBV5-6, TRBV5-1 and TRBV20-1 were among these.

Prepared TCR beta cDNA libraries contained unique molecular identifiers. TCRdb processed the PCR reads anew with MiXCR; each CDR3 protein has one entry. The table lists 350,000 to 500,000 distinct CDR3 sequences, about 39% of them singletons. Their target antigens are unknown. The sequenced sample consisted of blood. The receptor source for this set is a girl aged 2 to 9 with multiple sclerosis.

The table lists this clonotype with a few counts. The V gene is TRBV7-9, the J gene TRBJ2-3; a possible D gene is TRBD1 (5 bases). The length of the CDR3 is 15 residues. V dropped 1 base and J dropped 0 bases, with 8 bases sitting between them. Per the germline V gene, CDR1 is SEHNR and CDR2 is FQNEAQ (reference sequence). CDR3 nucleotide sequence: TGTGCCAGCAGCTTAGATTGGGGCAGCACAGATACGCAGTATTTT. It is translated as CASSLDWGSTDTQYF.

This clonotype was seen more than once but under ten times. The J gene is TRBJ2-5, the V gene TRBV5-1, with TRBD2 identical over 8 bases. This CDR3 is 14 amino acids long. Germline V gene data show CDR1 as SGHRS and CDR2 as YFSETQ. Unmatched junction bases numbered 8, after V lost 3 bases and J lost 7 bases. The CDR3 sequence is CASSSSTSDGTQYF. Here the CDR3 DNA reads TGCGCCAGCAGCTCCTCGACTAGCGATGGGACCCAGTACTTC.

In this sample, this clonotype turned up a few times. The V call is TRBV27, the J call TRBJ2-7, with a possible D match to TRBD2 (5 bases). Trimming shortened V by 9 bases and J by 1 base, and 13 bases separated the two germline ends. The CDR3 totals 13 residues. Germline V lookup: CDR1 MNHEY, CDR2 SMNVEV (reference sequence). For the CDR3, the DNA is TGTGCCAGTGCTCTCACTAGGTCCTACGAGCAGTACTTC. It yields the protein CASALTRSYEQYF.

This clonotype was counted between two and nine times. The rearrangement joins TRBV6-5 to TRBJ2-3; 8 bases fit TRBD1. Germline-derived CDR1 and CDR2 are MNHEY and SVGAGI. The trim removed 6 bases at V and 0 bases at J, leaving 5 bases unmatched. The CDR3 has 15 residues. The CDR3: CASSSDRGSTDTQYF. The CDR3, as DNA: TGTGCCAGCAGCTCTGACAGGGGCAGCACAGATACGCAGTATTTT.

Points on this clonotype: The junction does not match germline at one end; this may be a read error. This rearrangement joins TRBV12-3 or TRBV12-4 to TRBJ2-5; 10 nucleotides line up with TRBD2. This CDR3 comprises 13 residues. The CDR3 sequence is CASSVAGGETQYF. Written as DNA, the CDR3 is TGTGCCAGCAGTGTAGCGGGGGGAGAGACCCAGTACTTC.

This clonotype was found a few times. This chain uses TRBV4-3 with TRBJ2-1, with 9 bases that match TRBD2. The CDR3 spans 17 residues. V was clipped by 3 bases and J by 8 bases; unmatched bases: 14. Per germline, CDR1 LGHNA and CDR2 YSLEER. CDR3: CASSHGSGGRGRHEQFF. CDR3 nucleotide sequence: TGCGCCAGCAGCCATGGTAGCGGGGGACGGGGACGGCATGAGCAGTTCTTC.

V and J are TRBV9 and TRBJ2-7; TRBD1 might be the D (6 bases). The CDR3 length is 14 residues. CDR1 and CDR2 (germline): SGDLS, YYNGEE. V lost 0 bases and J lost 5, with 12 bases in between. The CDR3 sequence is CASSVGQGTDEQYF. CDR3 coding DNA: TGTGCCAGCAGCGTAGGGCAGGGGACGGACGAGCAGTACTTC.

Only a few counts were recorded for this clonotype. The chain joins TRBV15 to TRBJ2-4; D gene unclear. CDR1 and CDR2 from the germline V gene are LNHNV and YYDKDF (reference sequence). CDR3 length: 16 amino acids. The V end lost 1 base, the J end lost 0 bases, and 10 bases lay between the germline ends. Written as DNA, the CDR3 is TGTGCCACCAGCAGAGTGTCGGAACTAGCCAAAAACATTCAGTACTTC. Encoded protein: CATSRVSELAKNIQYF. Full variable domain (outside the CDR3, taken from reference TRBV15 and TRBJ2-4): DAMVIQNPRYQVTQFGKPVTLSCSQTLNHNVMYWYQQKSSQAPKLLFHYYDKDFNNEADTPDNFQSRRPNTSFCFLDIRSPGLGDTAMYLCATSRVSELAKNIQYFGAGTRLSVL.

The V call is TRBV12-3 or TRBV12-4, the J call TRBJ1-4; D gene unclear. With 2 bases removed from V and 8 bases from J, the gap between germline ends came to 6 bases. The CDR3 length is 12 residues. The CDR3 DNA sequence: TGTGCCAGCAGTTTACTTTGGGAAAAACTGTTTTTT. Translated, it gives CASSLLWEKLFF.

The CDR3, as DNA: TGTGCCAGCAGTTTAGAGGTCGACAATGAGCAGTTCTTC. As protein: CASSLEVDNEQFF. The gene calls are TRBV28 and TRBJ2-1, with D hard to call. Trimming pared 2 bases from V and 5 bases from J, leaving 7 bases between. The CDR3 consists of 13 residues. Germline values: CDR1 MDHEN, CDR2 SYDVKM. Drawing the rest from reference TRBV28 and TRBJ2-1, the complete variable domain is DVKVTQSSRYLVKRTGEKVFLECVQDMDHENMFWYRQDPGLGLRLIYFSYDVKMKEKGDIPEGYSVSREKKERFSLILESASTNQTSMYLCASSLEVDNEQFFGPGTRLTVL.

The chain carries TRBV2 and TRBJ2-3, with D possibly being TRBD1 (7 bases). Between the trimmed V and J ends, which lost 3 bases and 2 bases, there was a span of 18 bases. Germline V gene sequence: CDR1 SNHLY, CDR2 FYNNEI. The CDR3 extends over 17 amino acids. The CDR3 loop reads CASSETGRKSFTDTQYF. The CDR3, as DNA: TGTGCCAGCAGTGAGACAGGGAGGAAGTCCTTCACAGATACGCAGTATTTT.

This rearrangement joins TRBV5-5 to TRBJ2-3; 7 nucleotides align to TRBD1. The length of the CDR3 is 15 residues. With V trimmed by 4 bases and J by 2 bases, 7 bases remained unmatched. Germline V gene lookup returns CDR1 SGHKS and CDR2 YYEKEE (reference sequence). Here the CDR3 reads CASSTKGASTDTQYF. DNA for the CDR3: TGTGCCAGCAGCACCAAGGGGGCGTCCACAGATACGCAGTATTTT. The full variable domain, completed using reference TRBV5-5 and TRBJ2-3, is DAGVTQSPTHLIKTRGQQVTLRCSPISGHKSVSWYQQVLGQGPQFIFQYYEKEERGRGNFPDRFSARQFPNYSSELNVNALLLGDSALYLCASSTKGASTDTQYFGPGTRLTVL.

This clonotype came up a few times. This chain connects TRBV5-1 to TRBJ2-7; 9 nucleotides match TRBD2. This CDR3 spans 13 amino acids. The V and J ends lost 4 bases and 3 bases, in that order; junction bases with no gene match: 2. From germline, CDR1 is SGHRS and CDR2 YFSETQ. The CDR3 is CASSISGSYEQYF. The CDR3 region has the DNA TGCGCCAGCAGCATTAGCGGGAGCTACGAGCAGTACTTC.

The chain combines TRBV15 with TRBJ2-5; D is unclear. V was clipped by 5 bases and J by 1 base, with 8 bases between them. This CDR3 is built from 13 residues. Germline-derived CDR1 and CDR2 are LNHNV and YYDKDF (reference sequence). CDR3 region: CATSGVPQETQYF. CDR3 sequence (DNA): TGTGCCACCAGCGGGGTCCCCCAAGAGACCCAGTACTTC.

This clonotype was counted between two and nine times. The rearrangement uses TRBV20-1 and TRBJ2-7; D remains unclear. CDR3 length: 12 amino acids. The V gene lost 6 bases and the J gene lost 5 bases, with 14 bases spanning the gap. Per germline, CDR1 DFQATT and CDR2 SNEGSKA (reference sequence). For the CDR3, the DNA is TGCAGTGCCAGCCTAGACACCCACGAGCAGTACTTC. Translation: CSASLDTHEQYF.

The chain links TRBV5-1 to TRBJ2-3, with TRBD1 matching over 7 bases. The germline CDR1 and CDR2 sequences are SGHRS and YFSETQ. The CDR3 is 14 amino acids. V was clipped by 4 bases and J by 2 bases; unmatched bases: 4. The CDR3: CASSLGTATDTQYF. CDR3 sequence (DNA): TGCGCCAGCAGCCTCGGGACAGCCACAGATACGCAGTATTTT. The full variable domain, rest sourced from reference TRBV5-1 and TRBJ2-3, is KAGVTQTPRYLIKTRGQQVTLSCSPISGHRSVSWYQQTPGQGLQFLFEYFSETQRNKGNFPGRFSGRQFSNSRSEMNVSTLELGDSALYLCASSLGTATDTQYFGPGTRLTVL.

This chain's CDR3 is CASSYEARDTPLHF. As DNA, the CDR3 is TGTGCCAGCAGTTACGAGGCTAGGGATACACCCCTCCACTTT. The chain has TRBV6-5 and TRBJ1-6; D is unclear. This CDR3 has 14 amino acids. Germline V gene sequence: CDR1 MNHEY, CDR2 SVGAGI. The ends were cut back, 2 bases at V and 11 bases at J, with 13 bases in the middle.

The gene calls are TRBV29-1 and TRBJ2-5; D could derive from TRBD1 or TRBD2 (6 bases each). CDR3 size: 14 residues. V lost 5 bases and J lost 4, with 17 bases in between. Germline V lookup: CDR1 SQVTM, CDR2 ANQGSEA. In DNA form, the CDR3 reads TGCAGCGTTTATGAGTGGGGGGCCCGAGAGACCCAGTACTTC. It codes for CSVYEWGARETQYF.

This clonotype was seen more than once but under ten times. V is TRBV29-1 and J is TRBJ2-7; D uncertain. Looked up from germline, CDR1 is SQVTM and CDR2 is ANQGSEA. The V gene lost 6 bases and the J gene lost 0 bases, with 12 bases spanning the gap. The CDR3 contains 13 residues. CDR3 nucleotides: TGCAGCGTCGATCCGGATGGCTCCTACGAGCAGTACTTC. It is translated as CSVDPDGSYEQYF.

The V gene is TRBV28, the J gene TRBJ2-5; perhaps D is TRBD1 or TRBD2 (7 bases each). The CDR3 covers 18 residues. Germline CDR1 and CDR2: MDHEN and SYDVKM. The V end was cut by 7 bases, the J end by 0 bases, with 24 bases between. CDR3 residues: CASTPQGEGVRYQETQYF. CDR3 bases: TGTGCCAGCACTCCCCAGGGGGAGGGCGTCCGGTACCAAGAGACCCAGTACTTC.

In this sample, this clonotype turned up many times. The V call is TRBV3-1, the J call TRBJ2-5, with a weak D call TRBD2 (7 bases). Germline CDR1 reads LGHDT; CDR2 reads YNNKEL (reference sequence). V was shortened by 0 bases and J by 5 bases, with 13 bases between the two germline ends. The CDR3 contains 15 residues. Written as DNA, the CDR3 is TGTGCCAGCAGCCAAGAGGGCAGGGGAGGGGAGACCCAGTACTTC. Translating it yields CASSQEGRGGETQYF.

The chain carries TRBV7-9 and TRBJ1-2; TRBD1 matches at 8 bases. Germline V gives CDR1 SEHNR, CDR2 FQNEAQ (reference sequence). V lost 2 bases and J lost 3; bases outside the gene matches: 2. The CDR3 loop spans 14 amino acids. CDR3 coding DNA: TGTGCCAGCAGCTTATCAGGGGGCGACTATGGCTACACCTTC. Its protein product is CASSLSGGDYGYTF.